This section outlines one TCR beta chain sequence together with its context. Germline V gene data show CDR1 as ENHRY and CDR2 as SYGVKD. The CDR3 loop spans 14 amino acids. With V trimmed by 4 bases and J by 2 bases, 2 bases remained unmatched. The data are from a study of blood T cell repertoires in COVID-19. Background on the study: Italy, Spain and the United States were the sources of the convalescent and acute COVID-19 samples. PBMCs, B-cell-depleted T cells, or T cells provided the cDNA or gDNA that made up the material.

Only in-frame clones appear in the TCRdb table, and some are missing; sequencing was by immunoSEQ multiplex PCR. This table holds 55,000 to 75,000 clones, about nine tenths found once. The chain employs TRBV10-3 and TRBJ1-3; 7 bases align to TRBD1. The TCR originated in a man aged 55 to 70 with acute or convalescent COVID-19. Source material: peripheral blood. Here the CDR3 DNA reads TGTGCCATCAGTGCAGACAGGGCTGGAAACACCATATATTTT. Its protein is CAISADRAGNTIYF.